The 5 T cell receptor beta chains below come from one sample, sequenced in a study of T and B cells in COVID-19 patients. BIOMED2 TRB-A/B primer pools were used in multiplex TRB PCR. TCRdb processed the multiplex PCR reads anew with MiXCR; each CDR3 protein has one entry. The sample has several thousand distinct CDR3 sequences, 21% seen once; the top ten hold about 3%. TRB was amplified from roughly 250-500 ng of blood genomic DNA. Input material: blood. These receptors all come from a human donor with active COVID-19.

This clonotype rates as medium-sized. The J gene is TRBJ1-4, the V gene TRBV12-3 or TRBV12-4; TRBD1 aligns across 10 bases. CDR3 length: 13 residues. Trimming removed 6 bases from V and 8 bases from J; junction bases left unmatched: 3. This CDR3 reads CASRRTGGEKLFF. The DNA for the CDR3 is TGTGCCAGCAGGAGGACAGGGGGAGAAAAACTGTTTTTT.

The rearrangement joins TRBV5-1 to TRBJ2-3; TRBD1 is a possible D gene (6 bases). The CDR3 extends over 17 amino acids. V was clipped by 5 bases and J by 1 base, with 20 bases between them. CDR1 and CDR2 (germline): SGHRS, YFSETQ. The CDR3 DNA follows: TGCGCCAGCAGTTCGACCCCCCAGGGGTCTGGCACAGATACGCAGTATTTT. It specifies CASSSTPQGSGTDTQYF.

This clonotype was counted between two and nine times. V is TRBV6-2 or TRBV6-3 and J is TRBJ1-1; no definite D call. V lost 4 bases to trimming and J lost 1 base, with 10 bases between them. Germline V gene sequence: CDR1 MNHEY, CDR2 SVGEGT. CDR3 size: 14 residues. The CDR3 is CASSSHSRNTEAFF. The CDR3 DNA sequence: TGTGCCAGCAGTTCTCACAGTCGGAACACTGAAGCTTTCTTT.

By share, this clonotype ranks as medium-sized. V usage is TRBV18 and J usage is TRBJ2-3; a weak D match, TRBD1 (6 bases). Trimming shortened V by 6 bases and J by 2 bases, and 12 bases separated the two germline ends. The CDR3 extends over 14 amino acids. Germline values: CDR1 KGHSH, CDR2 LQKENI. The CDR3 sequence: CASSPRDTTDTQYF. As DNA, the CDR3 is TGTGCCAGCTCCCCCCGGGACACCACAGATACGCAGTATTTT.

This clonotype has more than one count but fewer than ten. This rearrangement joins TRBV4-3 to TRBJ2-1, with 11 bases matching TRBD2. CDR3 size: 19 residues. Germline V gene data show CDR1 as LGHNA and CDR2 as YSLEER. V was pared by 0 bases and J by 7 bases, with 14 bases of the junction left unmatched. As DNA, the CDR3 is TGCGCCAGCAGCCAAGATCTACTAGCGGGAGAGGGTTTGGGAAATGAGCAGTTCTTC. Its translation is CASSQDLLAGEGLGNEQFF.